What follows describes a single TCR beta chain. Antigen unknown. This record comes from a study of shared clonotypes between healthy human individuals. Study findings and constraints: Naive subsets typically showed greater estimated richness than memory subsets. Generation probabilities were higher for clonotypes shared across all four sorted-subset donors than for unshared ones.

Here immunoSEQ multiplex PCR was the method, and the copy in TCRdb shows in-frame clones only, minus some. The sample contains millions of clones, more than 80% of which appear only once. Per the germline V gene, CDR1 is SGHVS and CDR2 is FQNEAQ. CDR3 length equals 14 residues. The V gene lost 3 bases and the J gene lost 3 bases, with 12 bases spanning the gap. The sample was naive CD4+ T cells sorted from blood. Subset: CD45RA+ positively selected. This TCR came from a young man in good health. V and J are TRBV7-8 and TRBJ2-7; no reliable D call. CDR3 region: CASSLTALNYEQYF. The CDR3 DNA is TGTGCCAGCAGCTTGACTGCCCTCAACTACGAGCAGTACTTC.